These 24 T cell receptor beta chains share one sample of origin, sequenced in a study of cytomegalovirus exposure and HLA in healthy donors. Sequencing was performed with immunoSEQ multiplex PCR; in TCRdb, only in-frame clones are kept and a portion is missing. The sample holds some 130,000 clones, 70% to 85% seen once. Sequences were obtained from PBMCs. These receptors all stem from a man younger than 45 in good health and CMV-seropositive.

The chain couples TRBV2 to TRBJ2-7; D remains ambiguous. CDR3 length: 11 amino acids. The germline V and J ends were trimmed by 0 bases and 6 bases, with 3 bases remaining between them. Per the germline V gene, CDR1 is SNHLY and CDR2 is FYNNEI. In nucleotides, the CDR3 is TGTGCCAGCAGTGAAGCACTCGAGCAGTACTTC. This encodes CASSEALEQYF.

The chain uses TRBV4-2 and TRBJ2-3, with D maybe TRBD2 (7 bases). Germline V CDR1 and CDR2: LGHNA, YNFKEQ. V was shortened by 0 bases and J by 1 base, with 17 bases between the two germline ends. CDR3 length: 18 amino acids. The CDR3 region is CASSQEGGRASGTDTQYF. The CDR3 DNA sequence: TGTGCCAGCAGCCAAGAAGGGGGGAGGGCCTCCGGCACAGATACGCAGTATTTT.

This clone was observed a single time. The V gene is TRBV7-8, the J gene TRBJ2-1; 11 nucleotides agree with TRBD2. Germline V gene lookup returns CDR1 SGHVS and CDR2 FQNEAQ. The V and J ends lost 0 bases and 0 bases, in that order; junction bases with no gene match: 13. There are 21 residues in the CDR3. The CDR3 reads CASSLAGRGTSGFSSYNEQFF. Written as DNA, the CDR3 is TGTGCCAGCAGCTTAGCAGGGCGTGGGACTAGCGGTTTCAGCTCCTACAATGAGCAGTTCTTC.

The gene calls are TRBV5-1 and TRBJ2-2, with 7 bases aligning to TRBD2. V shed 2 bases and J 4 bases; nucleotides not matched to a gene: 5. Looked up from germline, CDR1 is SGHRS and CDR2 is YFSETQ. The CDR3 extends over 15 amino acids. The CDR3 loop is CASSFPGRGTGELFF. The CDR3 bases are TGCGCCAGCAGCTTCCCAGGGAGGGGCACCGGGGAGCTGTTTTTT. Together with reference TRBV5-1 and TRBJ2-2, the CDR3 gives the full variable domain: KAGVTQTPRYLIKTRGQQVTLSCSPISGHRSVSWYQQTPGQGLQFLFEYFSETQRNKGNFPGRFSGRQFSNSRSEMNVSTLELGDSALYLCASSFPGRGTGELFFGEGSRLTVL.

The J gene is TRBJ1-4, the V gene TRBV10-3; no clear D. This CDR3 has 11 residues. CDR1 is ENHRY, CDR2 SYGVKD, per germline. V was trimmed by 3 bases and J by 8 bases, leaving 4 bases between them. Here the CDR3 reads CAISDTEKLFF. The CDR3 nucleotides are TGTGCCATCAGTGACACAGAAAAACTGTTTTTT.

This rearrangement joins TRBV6-1 to TRBJ2-6; D possibly corresponds to TRBD2 (5 bases). This CDR3 is 14 amino acids long. V was shortened by 6 bases and J by 4 bases, with 10 bases between the two germline ends. The germline V gene encodes CDR1 MNHNS and CDR2 SASEGT. CDR3 sequence: CASRGSPGANVLTF. The CDR3 nucleotides are TGTGCCAGCAGAGGGAGCCCGGGGGCCAACGTCCTGACTTTC.

The rearrangement links TRBV4-3 to TRBJ1-1; D might be TRBD1 (5 bases). Trimming stripped 4 bases from V and 10 bases from J, with 19 bases between. The CDR3 is made up of 14 amino acids. Germline V gene lookup returns CDR1 LGHNA and CDR2 YSLEER. The CDR3 DNA reads TGCGCCAGCAGCCGAGATGGGACTACGACGATAGCTTTCTTT. This gives the protein CASSRDGTTTIAFF.

V usage is TRBV7-3 and J usage is TRBJ2-7; perhaps TRBD1 as D (6 bases). The germline V gene encodes CDR1 SGHTA and CDR2 FQGTGA. The CDR3 consists of 13 residues. Trimming took 4 bases from V and 3 from J, leaving 10 bases between them. The CDR3 protein is CASSSQQGYEQYF. CDR3 coding DNA: TGTGCCAGCAGCTCACAACAGGGCTACGAGCAGTACTTC.

This chain links TRBV6-5 with TRBJ1-3; D is perhaps TRBD1 (6 bases). Trimming stripped 6 bases from V and 0 bases from J, with 12 bases between. CDR1 is MNHEY and CDR2 is SVGAGI in the germline V gene. This CDR3 spans 15 amino acids. The CDR3 nucleotides read TGTGCCAGCAGCAAGGGGGGGAGCTCTGGAAACACCATATATTTT. Translated, it gives CASSKGGSSGNTIYF.

This rearrangement joins TRBV11-2 to TRBJ2-7, with D uncertain. Germline loops: CDR1 SGHAT, CDR2 FQNNGV. The CDR3 totals 14 residues. Trimming removed 5 bases from V and 2 bases from J, with 13 bases in between. CDR3 sequence reads: CASSRQSTTYEQYF. The CDR3 nucleotides read TGTGCCAGCAGCCGCCAGTCCACTACCTACGAGCAGTACTTC.

This chain joins TRBV14 and TRBJ1-1, with a possible D match to TRBD1 (6 bases). CDR1 and CDR2 (germline): SGHDN, FVKESK. V shed 5 bases and J shed 0 bases, with 13 bases lying between them. CDR3 length: 15 amino acids. The DNA of the CDR3 is TGTGCCAGCAGCTCCCGACAGGTCGTGAACACTGAAGCTTTCTTT. Encoded protein: CASSSRQVVNTEAFF.

The chain combines TRBV5-1 with TRBJ2-5, with TRBD2 matching over 14 bases. V shed 5 bases and J 4 bases; nucleotides not matched to a gene: 7. This CDR3 contains 16 residues. The germline CDR1 and CDR2 sequences are SGHRS and YFSETQ. The CDR3 DNA reads as TGCGCCAGCAGTTGGGGACTAGCGGGAGACCTAGAGACCCAGTACTTC. It specifies CASSWGLAGDLETQYF.

The chain is built from TRBV19 and TRBJ2-1, with D possibly matching TRBD2 (8 bases). This CDR3 has 13 amino acids. Germline loops: CDR1 LNHDA, CDR2 SQIVND (reference sequence). Trimming left V 6 bases short and J 9 bases short, with 15 bases between. The DNA for the CDR3 is TGTGCCAGTAGCAAGGGGGCGGGGGGTGAGCAGTTCTTC. Translating it yields CASSKGAGGEQFF.

The V call is TRBV9, the J call TRBJ2-6; 9 bases line up with TRBD1. CDR1 is SGDLS and CDR2 is YYNGEE in the germline V gene. Trimming at V came to 0 bases and at J to 4 bases, leaving 8 bases not matched to a gene. This CDR3 is built from 18 residues. CDR3 sequence (DNA): TGTGCCAGCAGCGTAGCGCCGGGACAGGGAACAGGGGCCAACGTCCTGACTTTC. Translating it yields CASSVAPGQGTGANVLTF.

The table lists this clone with a count of one. This chain links TRBV6-6 with TRBJ1-1; no clear D gene. Deletions cut 6 bases from V and 5 bases from J, with 7 bases between. Germline CDR1 is MNHNY and CDR2 is SVGAGI (reference sequence). There are 11 residues in the CDR3. CDR3 sequence (DNA): TGTGCCAGCAGGACAAATACTGAAGCTTTCTTT. Encoded protein: CASRTNTEAFF.

The genes are TRBV19 and TRBJ2-4; 8 bases agree with TRBD1. The trim removed 1 base at V and 9 bases at J, leaving 11 bases unmatched. Looked up from germline, CDR1 is LNHDA and CDR2 is SQIVND (reference sequence). CDR3 length: 16 residues. CDR3 bases: TGTGCCAGTAGTATAGCTCCCCCCAGGGGGCACGGCATTCAGTACTTC. Residues: CASSIAPPRGHGIQYF.

The genes are TRBV5-1 and TRBJ1-1; D might be TRBD1 (6 bases). The CDR3 contains 15 residues. CDR1 is SGHRS and CDR2 is YFSETQ in the germline V gene. Trimming removed 4 bases from V and 0 bases from J, with 13 bases in between. CDR3 loop: CASSHTGLMNTEAFF. In nucleotides, the CDR3 is TGCGCCAGCAGCCACACAGGGCTTATGAACACTGAAGCTTTCTTT. Complete variable domain (other parts from reference TRBV5-1 and TRBJ1-1): KAGVTQTPRYLIKTRGQQVTLSCSPISGHRSVSWYQQTPGQGLQFLFEYFSETQRNKGNFPGRFSGRQFSNSRSEMNVSTLELGDSALYLCASSHTGLMNTEAFFGQGTRLTVV.

This clone was seen ten or more times. J is TRBJ1-1 and V is TRBV13; 11 positions agree with TRBD1. This CDR3 comprises 16 residues. The germline V gene has CDR1 PRHDT and CDR2 FYEKMQ (reference sequence). The V gene end was trimmed by 0 bases and the J gene end by 3 bases; junction bases not matched to a gene: 3. CDR3 sequence: CASSLGDRGLDTEAFF. The CDR3 DNA sequence: TGTGCCAGCAGCTTAGGGGACAGGGGGCTCGACACTGAAGCTTTCTTT.

The chain recombines TRBV5-4 with TRBJ2-3; 8 nucleotides line up with TRBD2. Germline assignment: CDR1 SGHNT and CDR2 YYREEE (reference sequence). The CDR3 is 18 residues long. V shed 0 bases and J 0 bases; nucleotides not matched to a gene: 9. CDR3 in DNA: TGTGCCAGCAGCTTGGTCGGCGGGGGGAGCTCGAGCACAGATACGCAGTATTTT. Translated, it gives CASSLVGGGSSSTDTQYF.

This chain links TRBV27 with TRBJ2-5; maybe TRBD1 (6 bases). Per germline, CDR1 MNHEY and CDR2 SMNVEV (reference sequence). V lost 2 bases and J lost 4, with 11 bases in between. The CDR3 contains 14 residues. The CDR3 nucleotides read TGTGCCAGCAGTTTAACAGGGTGGTCAGAGACCCAGTACTTC. Translating gives CASSLTGWSETQYF.

The chain recombines TRBV2 with TRBJ1-1; D possibly corresponds to TRBD1 (6 bases). The CDR3 runs to 14 residues. Germline assignment: CDR1 SNHLY and CDR2 FYNNEI. Between the trimmed V and J ends, which lost 9 bases and 10 bases, there was a span of 24 bases. The CDR3 nucleotides are TGTGCCAGTTTAAGAACGGGACAAGGGGGTTTAGCTTTCTTT. This translates into CASLRTGQGGLAFF.

The chain uses TRBV27 and TRBJ1-2; the D is unclear. CDR3 size: 13 residues. Germline-derived CDR1 and CDR2 are MNHEY and SMNVEV (reference sequence). Deletions cut 4 bases from V and 4 bases from J, with 10 bases between. The CDR3 is CASSSDTLYGYTF. The DNA of the CDR3 is TGTGCCAGCAGTTCCGACACCCTCTATGGCTACACCTTC.

The chain joins TRBV9 to TRBJ2-1; D perhaps matches TRBD1 (6 bases). V was trimmed by 3 bases and J by 0 bases, leaving 13 bases between them. This CDR3 spans 16 amino acids. The V gene's germline CDR1 is SGDLS and CDR2 YYNGEE. Here the CDR3 reads CASSAKVGASYNEQFF. In nucleotides, the CDR3 is TGTGCCAGCAGCGCCAAAGTGGGGGCCTCCTACAATGAGCAGTTCTTC.

The genes are TRBV19 and TRBJ2-1, with a weak D call TRBD1 (5 bases). Germline lookup yields CDR1 LNHDA and CDR2 SQIVND (reference sequence). CDR3 length equals 13 residues. Trimming took off 1 base at V and 6 bases at J, with 7 bases between the two ends. In DNA form, the CDR3 reads TGTGCCAGTAGTATAGGTAGGGGCAATGAGCAGTTCTTC. It translates to CASSIGRGNEQFF.